This TCR beta chain stems from a study of T cells after yellow fever vaccination (dated by TCRdb to the late 2010s). Looking at the study overall: The SMART-Seq v4 Ultra Low Input RNA kit was used to prepare libraries from fractions with low cell numbers. To follow T-cell clones before and after both primary and booster YFV17D yellow fever vaccination, bulk TCR alpha and beta repertoires underwent longitudinal sequencing. Two healthy male donors, one aged 18 to 30 and one aged 30 to 40 years, made up the cohort. Bulk PBMC replicates and cell subsets were isolated from blood drawn at multiple timepoints before and after both primary and secondary immunization.

The run used an Illumina NovaSeq 6000. Synthesis of TCR cDNA relied on 5'RACE template switching, a step that introduced a universal primer site along with unique molecular identifiers. Priming of cDNA synthesis was performed from both the TCR alpha and TCR beta constant segments. Libraries were amplified in two PCR steps, with sample barcodes and sequencing adapters added in the second step. Sequencing of libraries was performed on Illumina HiSeq 2500 (2x100 bp) or NovaSeq (2x150 bp). The authors processed their data as follows. MIGEC was used to demultiplex reads and collapse the reads into UMI consensus sequences, and MiXCR was used for V(D)J alignment. Clonotypes responding to the vaccine were identified with edgeR on replicate PBMC samples, with the criteria of FDR below 0.01 and a log2 fold change above 5 up to day 15. CD4 or CD8 identity was assigned to each bulk clonotype according to whether the clonotype was present at higher abundance in the sequenced CD4 repertoire or the sequenced CD8 repertoire. TCRdb cleaned the public reads at Q25 with fastp, built clones with MiXCR and kept in-frame beta chains. Every CDR3 protein is listed once, alongside the most common genes and DNA of its rows. TCRdb assigned the V and J calls; the authors' analysis was not used. For this sample there are about 340,000 distinct CDR3 sequences; around 4.1% appear just once. Of the sample, 20% to 25% falls within the top ten clones.

This clonotype has ten or more counts. Its antigen specificity is not known. One base away there is no much larger clone; base qualities are not given. Overall study results and their limits: Computational filtering was needed because FACS-sorted repertoires could contain abundant contaminating clonotypes from the bulk population. Because only a couple of donors were included in the study, the extent to which the findings can be generalized is limited. The secondary T-cell response was weaker than the primary response but faster, peaking on day 5 instead of day 15. After the booster, most of the clones that had expanded following primary vaccination were detected again (roughly 96% of CD4 and 85% to 90% of CD8), which suggests that memory was broadly maintained. A small fraction of clonotypes showed up in both the CD4 and CD8 compartments, probably as a result of convergent recombination.

Trimming costs V 4 bases and J 4 bases, and their ends lie 14 bases apart. CDR1 is given as SGHRS and CDR2 as YFSETQ, both from the germline V gene. The CDR3 covers 14 residues, taking in both the cysteine and the phenylalanine. The DNA shown is the 42-base CDR3, in frame from base 1. The treatment or condition label corresponds to: live attenuated yellow fever vaccine strain. At each blood-draw timepoint, two biological replicates of bulk PBMCs were obtained. PBMCs were isolated from peripheral blood using a standard Ficoll-Paque protocol. TriZol was used to extract RNA from bulk PBMCs, from CD4 and CD8 fractions, and from dextramer-positive and dextramer-negative fractions.

The chain uses TRBV5-1 and TRBJ1-1; the D segment could be TRBD1, given 5 matching bases. The origin of this receptor is a man younger than 30 who received the YFV17D yellow fever vaccine. The source was PBMCs, collected 5 days after the yellow fever booster vaccination. The nucleotide sequence reads TGCGCCAGCAGCCGGGACCGGGGTGGCACTGAAGCTTTCTTT. Translated, this is CASSRDRGGTEAFF.